Included here is one T cell receptor (beta chain) sequence, with context. Its antigen is still unknown. This record belongs to a study of post-analysis software for immune sequencing data. Study context: Recorded subtypes: relapsing-remitting, secondary progressive, progressive-relapsing; some patients unannotated. Study-level results: Those with multiple sclerosis, the patient group, showed significantly lower normalized Chao1 diversity than controls. Controls showed lower frequencies than patients for four to six TRBV segments, and TRBV5-6, TRBV5-1 and TRBV20-1 were among these. Strong co-clustering by F measure was evident for samples that had been prepared in the same batch.

cDNA libraries for TCR beta contained unique molecular identifiers. T cells, about 0.95 to 10 million of them, yielded approximately 500,000 cDNA molecules. TCRdb reprocessed the PCR reads with MiXCR, giving one entry per CDR3 protein. The table includes 380,000 or so distinct CDR3 sequences, roughly 30% detected once. The V gene lost 4 bases and the J gene lost 9 bases, with 13 bases spanning the gap. The germline V gene encodes CDR1 KGHSH and CDR2 LQKENI. CDR3 length: 13 amino acids. The V call is TRBV18, the J call TRBJ2-1; D might be TRBD2 (5 bases). The TCR comes from a girl aged 10-17 years with multiple sclerosis. The sequenced sample consisted of blood. CDR3 DNA: TGTGCCAGCTCACGGAGTGGAAGCGGTGAGCAGTTCTTC. It is translated as CASSRSGSGEQFF.